Sequencing of this TCR beta chain was carried out in a study of blood T cell repertoires in COVID-19. Study summary: The cDNA or gDNA used as material had been derived from T cells, B-cell-depleted T cells, or PBMCs.

This clone was detected only a few times. Repertoires were generated with immunoSEQ multiplex PCR, while TCRdb's copy carries only in-frame clones and drops some. The sample consists of tens of thousands of clones, around nine tenths of them appearing once. V shed 5 bases and J shed 4 bases, with 15 bases lying between them. The CDR3 has 15 residues. The germline V gene has CDR1 MDHEN and CDR2 SYDVKM. The TCR originated in a man aged 35 to 55 with COVID-19, enrolled during active disease. V is TRBV28 and J is TRBJ1-5; D unclear. The sequenced sample was peripheral blood. CDR3 protein: CASSTARRGNQPQHF. CDR3 DNA sequence: TGTGCCAGCAGTACCGCACGGAGAGGGAATCAGCCCCAGCATTTT.